This T cell receptor (beta chain) was identified in a study of T cell responses to AZD1222 COVID-19 vaccine. Findings of the study overall: Clonal diversity was possibly underestimated, and white British individuals and females predominated among donors. Breadth and depth of Spike-specific TCRs rose after two AZD1222 doses.

Worth noting for this clone: Its antigen is not known.

Assay used: immunoSEQ multiplex PCR; TCRdb lists only in-frame clones, some missing. The profile shows 100,000 to 150,000 clones, 92% of them singletons. Germline V lookup: CDR1 SGHVS, CDR2 FQNEAQ. V shed 5 bases and J shed 1 base, with 8 bases lying between them. The CDR3 consists of 13 residues. The sequence derives from an adult who received the AZD1222 COVID-19 vaccine. The genes are TRBV7-8 and TRBJ2-5; D not certain. This specimen consisted of peripheral blood, obtained 28 days after the second AZD1222 dose. In DNA, the CDR3 is TGTGCCAGCAGCCAGACAAGCCAAGAGACCCAGTACTTC. Residues: CASSQTSQETQYF.